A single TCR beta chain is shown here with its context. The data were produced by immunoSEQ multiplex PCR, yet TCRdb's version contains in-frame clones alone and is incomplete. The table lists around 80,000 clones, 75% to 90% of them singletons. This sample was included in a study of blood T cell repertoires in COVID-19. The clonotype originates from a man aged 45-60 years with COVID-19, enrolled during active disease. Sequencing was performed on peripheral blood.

The CDR3 DNA reads TGTGCCACCACCTGGGGGACAGGGACCGAAAAACTGTTTTTT. It codes for CATTWGTGTEKLFF. This sequence joins TRBV19 and TRBJ1-4, with 9 bases aligning to TRBD1. The length of the CDR3 is 14 residues. The germline CDR1 and CDR2 sequences are LNHDA and SQIVND (reference sequence). V dropped 10 bases and J dropped 8; count of bases not matched to a gene: 11.